This entry features one T cell receptor (beta chain) sequence. The data belong to a study of OX40 agonist ivuxolimab in advanced cancers. Study context: The patients got ivuxolimab, which is an agonistic anti-OX40 (CD134) antibody.

V gave up 6 bases and J gave up 2 bases, with 3 bases separating them. This CDR3 is built from 11 residues. Looked up from germline, CDR1 is SEHNR and CDR2 is FQNEAQ (reference sequence). Here immunoSEQ multiplex PCR was the method, and the copy in TCRdb shows in-frame clones only, minus some. The table shows about 60,000 clones, with less than 85% occurring only once. The sample was CD4+ or CD8+ T cells sorted from blood, taken in a trial of the OX40 agonist ivuxolimab. The receptor was isolated from an adult with an advanced solid tumor such as melanoma, head and neck, liver or kidney cancer. The chain carries TRBV7-9 and TRBJ2-3; D uncertain. The CDR3 spells CASRNTDTQYF. As DNA, the CDR3 is TGTGCCAGCAGAAACACAGATACGCAGTATTTT.